This record looks at one T cell receptor (beta chain) sequence and its context. Its antigen is unknown. This entry belongs to a study of brain T cells in children with intractable seizures. Study results and caveats: Patients' HCMV serostatus was unknown; virus specificity rests on CDR3 similarity alone.

Specified time point: blood from clinic visit 5 months post-surgery; TSC patient then seizure free. Some clones are missing from TCRdb's copy, which holds only in-frame ones; the method was immunoSEQ multiplex PCR. The sample carries 340,000 or so clones, over 90% recorded once. The germline gives CDR1 LGHDT, CDR2 YNNKEL (reference sequence). This CDR3 is 14 amino acids long. V shed 1 base and J shed 4 bases, with 10 bases lying between them. The specimen comprised peripheral blood, sampled roughly 5 months after surgery. This chain uses TRBV3-1 (or the pseudogene TRBV3-2) with TRBJ1-2, with D perhaps matching TRBD1 (5 bases). The clonotype was recovered from a boy under two years old with tuberous sclerosis and intractable seizures. CDR3 nucleotides: TGTGCCAGCAGCCAAGGTCCAGGGCTCTATGGCTACACCTTC. Its protein is CASSQGPGLYGYTF.